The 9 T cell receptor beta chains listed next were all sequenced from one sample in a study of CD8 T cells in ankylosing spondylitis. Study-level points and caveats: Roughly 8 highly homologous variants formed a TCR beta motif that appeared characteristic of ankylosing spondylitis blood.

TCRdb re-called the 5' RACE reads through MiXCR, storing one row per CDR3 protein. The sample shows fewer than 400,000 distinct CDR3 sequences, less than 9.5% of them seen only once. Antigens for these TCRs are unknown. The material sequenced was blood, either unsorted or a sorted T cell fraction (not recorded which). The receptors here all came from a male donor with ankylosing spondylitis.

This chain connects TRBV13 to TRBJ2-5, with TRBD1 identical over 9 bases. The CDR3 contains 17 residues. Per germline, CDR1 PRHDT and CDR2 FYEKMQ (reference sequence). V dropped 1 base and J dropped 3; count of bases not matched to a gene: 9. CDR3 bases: TGTGCCAGCAGCTTAGAAGAAGGTCGGGACAGGGAAGAGACCCAGTACTTC. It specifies CASSLEEGRDREETQYF.

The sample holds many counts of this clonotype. CDR3 DNA: TGTGCCAGCAGCCAAGAGACAAGGGGATACAATGAGCAGTTCTTC. This translates into CASSQETRGYNEQFF. This rearrangement joins TRBV4-2 to TRBJ2-1; D perhaps matches TRBD1 (5 bases). The V gene lost 0 bases and the J gene lost 4 bases, with 10 bases spanning the gap. The CDR3 consists of 15 residues. In germline, CDR1 is LGHNA, CDR2 YNFKEQ.

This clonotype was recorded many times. CDR3 in amino acids: CASSFEGWGSSYEQYF. CDR3 in DNA: TGTGCCAGCAGTTTTGAGGGATGGGGCTCGTCCTACGAGCAGTACTTC. The chain has TRBV28 and TRBJ2-7; perhaps D is TRBD1 or TRBD2 (5 bases each). The CDR3 loop spans 16 amino acids. Germline V gives CDR1 MDHEN, CDR2 SYDVKM. V lost 3 bases and J lost 1, with 16 bases in between.

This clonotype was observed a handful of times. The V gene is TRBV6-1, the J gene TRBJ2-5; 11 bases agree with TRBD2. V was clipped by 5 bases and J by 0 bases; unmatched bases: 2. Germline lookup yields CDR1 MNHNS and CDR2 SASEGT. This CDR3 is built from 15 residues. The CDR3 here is CASSLSGRDQETQYF. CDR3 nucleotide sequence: TGTGCCAGCAGTCTTAGCGGGAGGGACCAAGAGACCCAGTACTTC.

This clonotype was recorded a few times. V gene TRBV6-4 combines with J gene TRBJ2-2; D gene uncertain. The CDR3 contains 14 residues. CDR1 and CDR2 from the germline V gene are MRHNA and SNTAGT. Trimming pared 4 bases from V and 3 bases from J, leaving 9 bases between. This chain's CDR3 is CASSAEMHTGELFF. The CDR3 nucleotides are TGTGCCAGCAGTGCAGAGATGCACACCGGGGAGCTGTTTTTT.

CDR3 amino acids: CASSQNTWNEQYF. In DNA, the CDR3 is TGCGCCAGCAGCCAAAACACGTGGAACGAGCAGTACTTC. This chain links TRBV4-1 with TRBJ2-7; D gene ambiguous. V was shortened by 2 bases and J by 5 bases, with 10 bases between the two germline ends. Germline V gene lookup returns CDR1 MGHRA and CDR2 YSYEKL. The length of the CDR3 is 13 residues.

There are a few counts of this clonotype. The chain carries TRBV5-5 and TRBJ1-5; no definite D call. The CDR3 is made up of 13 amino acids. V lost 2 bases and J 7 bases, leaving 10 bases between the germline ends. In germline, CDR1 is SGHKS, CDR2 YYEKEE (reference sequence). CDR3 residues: CASSFNFEQPQHF. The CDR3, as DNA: TGTGCCAGCAGCTTCAATTTTGAGCAGCCCCAGCATTTT.

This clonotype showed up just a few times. The CDR3 here is CASRRSSNTGELFF. The CDR3 coding sequence is TGTGCCAGTAGAAGGAGTTCTAACACCGGGGAGCTGTTTTTT. The rearrangement uses TRBV19 and TRBJ2-2; D is uncertain. Germline values: CDR1 LNHDA, CDR2 SQIVND (reference sequence). V was trimmed by 6 bases and J by 2 bases, leaving 10 bases between them. CDR3 length: 14 amino acids.

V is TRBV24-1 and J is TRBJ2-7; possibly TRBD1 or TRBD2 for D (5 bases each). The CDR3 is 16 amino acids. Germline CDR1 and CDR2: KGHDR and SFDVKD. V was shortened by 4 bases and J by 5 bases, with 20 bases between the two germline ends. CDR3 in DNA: TGTGCCACCAGTGACCTGGGGGACCTAGGTATCCACGAGCAGTACTTC. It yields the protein CATSDLGDLGIHEQYF.